The clone carrying this TCR beta chain has a handful of counts. These data belong to a study of cytomegalovirus exposure and HLA in healthy donors. Primers: 60 Vbeta forward and 13 Jbeta reverse. The repertoire was sequenced with immunoSEQ multiplex PCR; TCRdb's copy has only in-frame clones and lacks some. The table shows about 120,000 clones, with about four fifths occurring only once. The CDR3 has 13 residues. Germline lookup yields CDR1 MNHNY and CDR2 SVGAGI (reference sequence). Trimming pared 6 bases from V and 1 base from J, leaving 8 bases between. Material for sequencing was PBMCs. This chain links TRBV6-6 with TRBJ2-3; D call uncertain. The source is a middle-aged woman in good health and CMV-seropositive. This chain's CDR3 is CASSPSGTDTQYF. The CDR3 region has the DNA TGTGCCAGCAGCCCTTCTGGCACAGATACGCAGTATTTT.